A selection of T cell receptor beta chains follows, all from one sample in a study of T-cell reconstitution after alpha-beta-depleted transplantation in children. Via MiXCR, TCRdb re-called the PCR reads, giving one row per CDR3 protein. The table shows 200,000 to 250,000 distinct CDR3 sequences, with approximately 9% occurring only once. Sequencing used PBMCs from the stem cell graft donor, obtained from the stem cell graft. The receptors here all came from a human donor who donated a stem cell graft to a child with acute lymphoblastic leukemia. Each CDR3 is given with its conserved first and last residue.

j_call: TRBJ2-2; v_call: TRBV7-9; cdr3_aa: CASTFHTGELFF
j_call: TRBJ1-1; v_call: TRBV19; cdr3_aa: CASSIDRDTEAFF
j_call: TRBJ2-3; v_call: TRBV7-9; cdr3_aa: CASSLAGPDNTQYF
j_call: TRBJ2-3; v_call: TRBV6-2/TRBV6-3; cdr3_aa: CASSYSISITDTQYF
j_call: TRBJ2-5; v_call: TRBV4-3; cdr3_aa: CASSRGQGQETQYF
j_call: TRBJ1-1; v_call: TRBV29-1; cdr3_aa: CSVKGLNTEAFF
j_call: TRBJ2-5; v_call: TRBV28; cdr3_aa: CASSFLSGEETQYF
j_call: TRBJ2-5; v_call: TRBV27; cdr3_aa: CASSLGLAGVETQYF
j_call: TRBJ1-2; v_call: TRBV29-1; cdr3_aa: CSVKGPGYTF
j_call: TRBJ2-2; v_call: TRBV4-3; cdr3_aa: CASSQDRSGGGPWSGELFF
j_call: TRBJ2-2; v_call: TRBV5-4; cdr3_aa: CASSFTSVPGELFF
j_call: TRBJ1-5; v_call: TRBV20-1; cdr3_aa: CSARGSVRGNQPQHF
j_call: TRBJ2-3; v_call: TRBV20-1; cdr3_aa: CSARDQLGFLSDTQYF
j_call: TRBJ1-1; v_call: TRBV5-1; cdr3_aa: CATFWGAGGSTEAFF
j_call: TRBJ2-7; v_call: TRBV7-2; cdr3_aa: CASSLAGVYEQYF
j_call: TRBJ2-1; v_call: TRBV7-8; cdr3_aa: CASSLVVGGNEQFF
j_call: TRBJ2-3; v_call: TRBV7-9; cdr3_aa: CASSGPGLGGSDTQYF
j_call: TRBJ2-1; v_call: TRBV5-1; cdr3_aa: CASSFFQAGENEQFF
j_call: TRBJ1-1; v_call: TRBV7-2; cdr3_aa: CASHEGMVEAFF
j_call: TRBJ2-7; v_call: TRBV25-1; cdr3_aa: CASSENPERGSASMGYEQYF
j_call: TRBJ2-5; v_call: TRBV27; cdr3_aa: CASSFFPSPRETQYF
j_call: TRBJ1-2; v_call: TRBV6-5; cdr3_aa: CASSYHEEDGGYTF
j_call: TRBJ2-1; v_call: TRBV11-2; cdr3_aa: CASSSGTESYNEQFF
j_call: TRBJ2-3; v_call: TRBV5-1; cdr3_aa: CASFAGTGSTDTQYF